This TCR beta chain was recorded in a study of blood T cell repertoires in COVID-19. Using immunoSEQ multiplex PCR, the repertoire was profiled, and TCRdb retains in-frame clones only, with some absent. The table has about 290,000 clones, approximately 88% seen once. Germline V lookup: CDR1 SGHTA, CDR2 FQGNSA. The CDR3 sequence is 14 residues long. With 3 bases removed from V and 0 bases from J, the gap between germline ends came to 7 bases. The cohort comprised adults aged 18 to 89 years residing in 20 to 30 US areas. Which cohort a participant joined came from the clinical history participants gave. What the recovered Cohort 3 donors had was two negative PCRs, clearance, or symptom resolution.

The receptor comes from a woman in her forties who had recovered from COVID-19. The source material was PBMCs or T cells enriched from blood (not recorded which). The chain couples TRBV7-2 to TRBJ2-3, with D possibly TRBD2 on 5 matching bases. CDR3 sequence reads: CASSFRESTDTQYF. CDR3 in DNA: TGTGCCAGCAGCTTTAGGGAGAGCACAGATACGCAGTATTTT.